The subject of this entry is one T cell receptor beta chain. This CDR3 has 14 residues. The germline CDR1 and CDR2 sequences are MDHEN and SYDVKM. The entry originates in a study of monozygotic twins with inflammatory bowel disease. The UMIs contained a 6-nucleotide sample barcode. They were added by template switching during cDNA synthesis. TCRdb reworked the 5' RACE reads into one entry per CDR3 protein, no DNA. The sample has about 150,000 distinct CDR3 sequences. Sequencing was carried out using blood. This TCR derives from a human donor with ulcerative colitis or Crohn's disease, or a healthy co-twin of an affected twin (not recorded which). The chain uses TRBV28 and TRBJ1-5. The CDR3: CASSAGHSNQPQHF.